Each of the 12 T cell receptor beta chains below was sequenced from the same sample in a study of cytomegalovirus exposure and HLA in healthy donors. This PCR relied on a set of 60 Vbeta primers and 13 Jbeta primers. TCRdb's table, derived via immunoSEQ multiplex PCR, lists solely in-frame clones and lacks some. Of 150,000 or so clones in the sample, 84% were seen once. The sequenced sample was PBMCs. These receptors all come from a boy younger than 10 in good health and CMV-seronegative.

The CDR3 region is CASSSPNRRGNYGYTF. CDR3 sequence (DNA): TGTGCCAGCAGTTCCCCTAACAGGCGGGGGAACTATGGCTACACCTTC. V is TRBV27 and J is TRBJ1-2, with a possible D match to TRBD1 (5 bases). Trimming cost V 4 bases and J 2 bases, with 17 bases left between them. The length of the CDR3 is 16 residues. Germline CDR1 and CDR2: MNHEY and SMNVEV (reference sequence).

CDR3 bases: TGCGCCAGCAGCCAAGATTACGGACCACTAGCGGGAGGTACAGATACGCAGTATTTT. Its translation: CASSQDYGPLAGGTDTQYF. The chain combines TRBV4-1 with TRBJ2-3, with 12 bases that match TRBD2. V was pared by 0 bases and J by 3 bases, with 10 bases of the junction left unmatched. The CDR3 loop spans 19 amino acids. Looked up from germline, CDR1 is MGHRA and CDR2 is YSYEKL.

The chain has TRBV5-1 and TRBJ1-4, with TRBD1 matching 12 bases. Germline assignment: CDR1 SGHRS and CDR2 YFSETQ. The CDR3 has 19 residues. Unmatched junction bases numbered 15, after V lost 2 bases and J lost 7 bases. The CDR3 DNA sequence: TGCGCCAGCAGCTTCCACCGCGGGACAGGGGGCGCGAGGGGTGAAAAACTGTTTTTT. Residues: CASSFHRGTGGARGEKLFF.

V is TRBV7-7 and J is TRBJ1-2, with D possibly matching TRBD1 (6 bases). There are 15 residues in the CDR3. CDR1 SSHAT and CDR2 FNYEAQ come from the germline V gene (reference sequence). The V end was cut by 5 bases, the J end by 4 bases, with 17 bases between. The CDR3 DNA is TGTGCCAGCAGCGATATTTTGGACAGATCCTATGGCTACACCTTC. As protein: CASSDILDRSYGYTF. Complete variable domain (other parts from reference TRBV7-7 and TRBJ1-2): GAGVSQSPRYKVTKRGQDVTLRCDPISSHATLYWYQQALGQGPEFLTYFNYEAQPDKSGLPSDRFSAERPEGSISTLTIQRTEQRDSAMYRCASSDILDRSYGYTFGSGTRLTVV.

The chain is built from TRBV6-1 and TRBJ2-7; D call uncertain. With 7 bases removed from V and 1 base from J, the gap between germline ends came to 8 bases. CDR1 and CDR2 (germline): MNHNS, SASEGT. This CDR3 region has 12 residues. The CDR3 loop reads CASTSGSYEQYF. The CDR3 DNA is TGTGCCAGCACGTCCGGTTCCTACGAGCAGTACTTC.

V is TRBV4-1 and J is TRBJ1-2; D is undetermined. Per germline, CDR1 MGHRA and CDR2 YSYEKL. The CDR3 spans 14 residues. Trimming stripped 1 base from V and 8 bases from J, with 14 bases between. As DNA, the CDR3 is TGCGCCAGCAGCCAAGTGGGCAGGCTGTGGGGCTACACCTTC. This sequence encodes CASSQVGRLWGYTF.

CDR3 nucleotides: TGTGCCAGCGCACCCGGGACTAGCGGGAGTACAGATACGCAGTATTTT. Amino acids: CASAPGTSGSTDTQYF. The chain links TRBV2 to TRBJ2-3, with TRBD2 matching 14 bases. CDR1 is SNHLY and CDR2 is FYNNEI in the germline V gene. After removal of 8 bases from V and 3 bases from J, the junction contained 7 bases not matched to a gene. The CDR3 has 16 amino acids.

V gene TRBV25-1 combines with J gene TRBJ1-1, with D possibly matching TRBD1 (5 bases). Germline V CDR1 and CDR2: MGHDK, SYGVNS. This CDR3 spans 18 amino acids. Trimming pared 2 bases from V and 5 bases from J, leaving 24 bases between. CDR3 DNA sequence: TGTGCCAGCAGTGAAAATAGGGTGGGTGACATCAGGGAAACTGAAGCTTTCTTT. Translated: CASSENRVGDIRETEAFF.

As concerns this clone: Other nucleotide sequences in the sample specify the same CDR3. The chain recombines TRBV5-1 with TRBJ1-1; the match to TRBD1 covers 8 bases. Germline lookup yields CDR1 SGHRS and CDR2 YFSETQ. V shed 5 bases, J shed 1 base, and the junction held 4 bases outside the gene matches. CDR3 size: 14 residues. CDR3 protein: CASSLTGGNTEAFF. The CDR3 nucleotides read TGCGCCAGCAGTCTCACAGGGGGGAACACTGAAGCTTTCTTT.

V is TRBV28 and J is TRBJ1-5, with TRBD1 matching over 9 bases. CDR1 is MDHEN, CDR2 SYDVKM, per germline. Germline trimming cut 8 bases from V and 8 bases from J; bases unmatched to any gene: 13. This CDR3 region has 15 residues. The CDR3 loop is CASGPTGGGYEPQHF. The CDR3 DNA is TGTGCCAGCGGGCCGACAGGGGGTGGTTATGAGCCCCAGCATTTT.

The V and J genes are TRBV2 and TRBJ1-3; D unresolved. The V gene's germline CDR1 is SNHLY and CDR2 FYNNEI. The CDR3 has 13 residues. V was pared by 3 bases and J by 0 bases, with 3 bases between. CDR3 loop: CASSDISGNTIYF. CDR3 DNA: TGTGCCAGCAGTGACATCTCTGGAAACACCATATATTTT.

This chain uses TRBV18 with TRBJ2-7; 7 bases match TRBD1. The CDR3 contains 16 residues. The germline CDR1 and CDR2 sequences are KGHSH and LQKENI. V lost 4 bases to trimming and J lost 0 bases; unmatched junction nucleotides: 9. The CDR3 protein is CASSQRDRAGSYEQYF. The CDR3, as DNA: TGTGCCAGCTCACAGCGCGACAGGGCCGGCTCCTACGAGCAGTACTTC. The full variable domain, its missing parts supplied by reference TRBV18 and TRBJ2-7, is NAGVMQNPRHLVRRRGQEARLRCSPMKGHSHVYWYRQLPEEGLKFMVYLQKENIIDESGMPKERFSAEFPKEGPSILRIQQVVRGDSAAYFCASSQRDRAGSYEQYFGPGTRLTVT.